This T cell receptor (beta chain) was documented in a study of identical twins. Study results and limitations: Fewer insertions marked abundant cord blood beta clonotypes; young adult naive trended weakly, memory not at all. The models systematically underestimated how much out-of-frame TCR alpha was shared in monozygotic twins.

The germline gives CDR1 LGHDT, CDR2 YNNKEL (reference sequence). V was cut by 6 bases and J by 5 bases, with 16 bases left in between. The CDR3 runs to 14 residues. TCRdb re-analysed the 5' RACE reads in MiXCR, keeping a single row per CDR3 protein. The data hold around 570,000 distinct CDR3 sequences, with 9% to 10% observed a single time. Regarding this clonotype: Its target is not known.

Among all donors, each was a healthy Caucasian. The sample also formed part of further work on yellow fever vaccine responses in identical twins.

The TCR comes from a woman aged 18 to 35 in good health. The sample taken for sequencing was PBMCs. V usage is TRBV3-1 and J usage is TRBJ2-5; tentative D call: TRBD2 (6 bases). CDR3 amino acids: CASRQSRAGETQYF. The CDR3 DNA sequence: TGTGCCAGCAGACAATCTAGGGCGGGGGAGACCCAGTACTTC.